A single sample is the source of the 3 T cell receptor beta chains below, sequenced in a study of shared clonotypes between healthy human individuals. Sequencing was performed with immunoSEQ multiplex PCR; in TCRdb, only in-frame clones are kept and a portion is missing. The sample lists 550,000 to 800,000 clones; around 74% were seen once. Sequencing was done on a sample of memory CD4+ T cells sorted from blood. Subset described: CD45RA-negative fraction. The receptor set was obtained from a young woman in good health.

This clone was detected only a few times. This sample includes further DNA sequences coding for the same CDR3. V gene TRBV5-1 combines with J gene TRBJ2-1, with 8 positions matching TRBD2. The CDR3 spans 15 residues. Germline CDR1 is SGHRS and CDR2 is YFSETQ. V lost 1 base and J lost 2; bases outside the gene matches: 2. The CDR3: CASSLTSGAYNEQFF. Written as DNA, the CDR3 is TGCGCCAGCAGCTTGACTAGCGGAGCCTACAATGAGCAGTTCTTC.

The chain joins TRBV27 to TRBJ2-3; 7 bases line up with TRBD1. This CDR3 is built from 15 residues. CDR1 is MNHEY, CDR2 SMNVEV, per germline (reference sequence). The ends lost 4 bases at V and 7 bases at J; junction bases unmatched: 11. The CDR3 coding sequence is TGTGCCAGCAGTTCCACAGGGGATTATTCAAATACGCAGTATTTT. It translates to CASSSTGDYSNTQYF.

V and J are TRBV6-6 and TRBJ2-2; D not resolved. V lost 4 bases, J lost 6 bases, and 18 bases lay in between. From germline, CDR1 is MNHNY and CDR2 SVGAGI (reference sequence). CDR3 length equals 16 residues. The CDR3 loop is CASSSSLSSVPGELFF. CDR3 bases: TGTGCCAGCAGTTCATCCTTAAGTTCGGTACCCGGGGAGCTGTTTTTT.